A selection of T cell receptor beta chains follows, all from one sample in a study of control samples from healthy donors and cancer patients. The repertoire was sequenced with immunoSEQ multiplex PCR; TCRdb's copy has only in-frame clones and lacks some. The data contain 200,000 or so clones, around 94% of them singletons. The sequenced sample was blood. The receptors were sampled from a man aged 50 to 60 in good health. CDR3s include the opening cysteine and the closing phenylalanine or tryptophan. The D gene is left open where the match is weak. Some rows have no size entry. The others give once, few or many, or a class for an expanded clone.

clone_size	v_call	j_call	cdr3_length	d_call	cdr3_nt	cdr3_aa
NA	TRBV19	TRBJ2-2	20	NA	TGTGCCAGTAGTATAATTCGGGGGTGGGGGAGCGTCGCGAACACCGGGGAGCTGTTTTTT	CASSIIRGWGSVANTGELFF
NA	TRBV4-1	TRBJ2-4	14	NA	TGCGCCAGCAGCCAAAGAGGGACCGTAAACATTCAGTACTTC	CASSQRGTVNIQYF
once	TRBV28	TRBJ2-3	15	TRBD2	TGTGCCAGCAGTTTTAGCGGGGATCTCACAGATACGCAGTATTTT	CASSFSGDLTDTQYF
NA	TRBV5-1	TRBJ2-5	13	TRBD2	TGCGCCAGCAGCGCCAGACTAGCCGAGACCCAGTACTTC	CASSARLAETQYF
once	TRBV28	TRBJ1-2	14	TRBD1	TGTGCCAGCAGTTGGACAGGGGTCCTCTATGGCTACACCTTC	CASSWTGVLYGYTF
NA	TRBV5-1	TRBJ2-1	15	NA	TGCGCCAGCAGCGTCTCCGGGACACTTTACAATGAGCAGTTCTTC	CASSVSGTLYNEQFF
NA	TRBV28	TRBJ1-2	15	NA	TGTGCCAGCAGGTCCGTGACACTACCTTCGGGTGGCTACACCTTC	CASRSVTLPSGGYTF
NA	TRBV21-1	TRBJ2-5	15	NA	TGTGCCAGCATCGGTACGGGGGGAGGTCAAGAGACCCAGTACTTC	CASIGTGGGQETQYF
NA	TRBV6-2/TRBV6-3	TRBJ2-1	18	NA	TGTGCCAGCAGTTACTCGAATAAGAGGGGCTTCTCCTACAATGAGCAGTTCTTC	CASSYSNKRGFSYNEQFF
NA	TRBV20-1	TRBJ1-1	15	NA	TGCAGTGCTAGTTTACTGGTCGGGGTTCTCGGGGAAGTGCTCTTT	CSASLLVGVLGEVLF
NA	TRBV19	TRBJ1-4	12	NA	TGTGCCATTCGTGGCGGGAATGAAAAACTGTTTTTT	CAIRGGNEKLFF
NA	TRBV28	TRBJ2-7	12	TRBD1	TGTGCCAGCCGGGACAGGGTGATCGAGCAGTACTTC	CASRDRVIEQYF
NA	TRBV3-1/TRBV3-2	TRBJ1-2	14	NA	TGTGCCAGCAGCCCTCGGGCAGGAAACTATGGCTACACCTTC	CASSPRAGNYGYTF
NA	TRBV24-1	TRBJ1-3	16	TRBD1	TGTGCCACCAGTGAGAGGACAGGGGATATTGGAAACACCATATATTTT	CATSERTGDIGNTIYF
NA	TRBV18	TRBJ1-2	16	TRBD1	TGTGCCAGCTCACCCCAGGACAGGACTCATAACTATGGCTACACCTTC	CASSPQDRTHNYGYTF
NA	TRBV19	TRBJ1-5	15	NA	TGTGCCAGTATCTCGAGAGGTTATAGCAATCAGCCCCAGCATTTT	CASISRGYSNQPQHF
NA	TRBV7-2	TRBJ1-5	16	TRBD1	TGTGCCAGCAGCTTCGACAGGGGGCTAATCCCTCAGCCCCAGCATTTT	CASSFDRGLIPQPQHF
NA	TRBV7-8	TRBJ1-5	13	NA	TGTGCCAGCAGCTTATTAAGGGATCAGCCCCAGCATTTT	CASSLLRDQPQHF